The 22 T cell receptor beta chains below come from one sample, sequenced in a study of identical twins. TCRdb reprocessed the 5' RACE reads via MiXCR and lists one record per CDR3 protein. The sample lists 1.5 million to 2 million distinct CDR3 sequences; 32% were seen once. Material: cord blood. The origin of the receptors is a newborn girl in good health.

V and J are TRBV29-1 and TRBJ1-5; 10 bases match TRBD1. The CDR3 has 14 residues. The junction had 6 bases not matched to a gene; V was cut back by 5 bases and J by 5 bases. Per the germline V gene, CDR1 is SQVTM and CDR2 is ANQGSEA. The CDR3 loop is CSVIDRGLDQPQHF. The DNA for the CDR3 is TGCAGCGTTATAGACAGGGGGCTAGATCAGCCCCAGCATTTT.

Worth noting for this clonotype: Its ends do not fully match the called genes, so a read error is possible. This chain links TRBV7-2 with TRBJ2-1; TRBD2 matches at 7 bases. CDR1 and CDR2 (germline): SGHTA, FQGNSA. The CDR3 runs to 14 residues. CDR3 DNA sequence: TGTGGCAGCGTACCGGGACTAAACTACAATGAGCAGTTCTTC. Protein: CGSVPGLNYNEQFF.

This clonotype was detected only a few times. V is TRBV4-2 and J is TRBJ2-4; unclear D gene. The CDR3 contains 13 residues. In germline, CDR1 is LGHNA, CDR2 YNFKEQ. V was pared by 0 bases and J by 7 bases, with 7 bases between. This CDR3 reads CASSQDPGNIQYF. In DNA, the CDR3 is TGTGCCAGCAGCCAAGATCCCGGGAACATTCAGTACTTC.

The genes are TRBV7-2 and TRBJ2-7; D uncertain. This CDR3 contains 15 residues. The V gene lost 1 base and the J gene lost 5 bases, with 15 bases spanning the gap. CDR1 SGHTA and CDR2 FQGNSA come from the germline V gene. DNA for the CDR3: TGTGCCAGCAGCTTAGTTACCGGGTTTCAGAACGAGCAGTACTTC. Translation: CASSLVTGFQNEQYF.

The CDR3 loop is CASSSPQGIIPFF. CDR3 nucleotide sequence: TGTGCCAGCAGTTCCCCACAGGGAATTATACCTTTCTTT. J is TRBJ1-1 and V is TRBV28; D possibly corresponds to TRBD1 (6 bases). Trimming cost V 4 bases and J 12 bases, with 18 bases left between them. CDR3 size: 13 residues. The germline gives CDR1 MDHEN, CDR2 SYDVKM.

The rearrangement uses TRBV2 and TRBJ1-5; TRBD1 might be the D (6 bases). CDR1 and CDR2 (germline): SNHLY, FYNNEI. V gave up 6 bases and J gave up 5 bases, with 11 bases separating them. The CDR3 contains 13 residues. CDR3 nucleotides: TGTGCCAGCAGCCGGGACATCGATCAGCCCCAGCATTTT. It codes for CASSRDIDQPQHF.

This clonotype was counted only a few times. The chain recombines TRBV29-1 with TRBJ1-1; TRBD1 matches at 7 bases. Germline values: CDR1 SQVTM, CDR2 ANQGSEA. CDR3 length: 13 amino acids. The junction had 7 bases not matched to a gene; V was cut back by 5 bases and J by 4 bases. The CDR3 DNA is TGCAGCGTTAAAATCGACAGGGCCACTGAAGCTTTCTTT. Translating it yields CSVKIDRATEAFF.

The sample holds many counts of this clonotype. CDR3 in amino acids: CASSQDGIEQYF. The CDR3 DNA reads TGTGCCAGCAGCCAAGACGGGATCGAGCAGTACTTC. V and J are TRBV4-2 and TRBJ2-7; a weak D match, TRBD2 (5 bases). Germline CDR1 LGHNA, CDR2 YNFKEQ. CDR3 length equals 12 residues. Trimming left V 0 bases short and J 6 bases short, with 6 bases between.

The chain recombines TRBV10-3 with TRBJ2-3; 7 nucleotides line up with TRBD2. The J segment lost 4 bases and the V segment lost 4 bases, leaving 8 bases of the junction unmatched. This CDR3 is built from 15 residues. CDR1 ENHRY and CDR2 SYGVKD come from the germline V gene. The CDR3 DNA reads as TGTGCCATCAGTGCGGCGGGAGTTATTGCAGATACGCAGTATTTT. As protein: CAISAAGVIADTQYF.

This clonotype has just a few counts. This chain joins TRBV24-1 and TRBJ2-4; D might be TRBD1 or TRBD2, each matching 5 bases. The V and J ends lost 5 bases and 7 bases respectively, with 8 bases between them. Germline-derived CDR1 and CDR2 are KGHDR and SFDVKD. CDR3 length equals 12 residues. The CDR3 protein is CATSVEGNIQYF. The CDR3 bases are TGTGCCACCAGTGTAGAGGGGAACATTCAGTACTTC.

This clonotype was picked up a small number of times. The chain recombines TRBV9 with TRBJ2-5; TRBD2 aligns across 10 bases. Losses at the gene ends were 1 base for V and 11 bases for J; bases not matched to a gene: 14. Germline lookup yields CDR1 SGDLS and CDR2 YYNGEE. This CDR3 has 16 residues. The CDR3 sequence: CASSVRSGGVYNEQYF. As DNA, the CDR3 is TGTGCCAGCAGCGTACGGAGCGGGGGGGTTTACAATGAGCAGTACTTC.

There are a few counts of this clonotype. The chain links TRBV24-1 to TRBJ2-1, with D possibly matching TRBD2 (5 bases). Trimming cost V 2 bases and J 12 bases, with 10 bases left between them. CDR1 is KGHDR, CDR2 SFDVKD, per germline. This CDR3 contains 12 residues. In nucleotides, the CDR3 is TGTGCCACCAGTGATTCGGGAATCTGGCAGTTCTTC. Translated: CATSDSGIWQFF.

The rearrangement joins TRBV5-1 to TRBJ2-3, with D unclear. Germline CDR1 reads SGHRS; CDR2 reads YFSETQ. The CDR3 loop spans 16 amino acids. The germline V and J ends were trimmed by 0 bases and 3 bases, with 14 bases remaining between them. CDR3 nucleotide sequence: TGCGCCAGCAGCTTGGGGTCCGGAACTGGAACAGATACGCAGTATTTT. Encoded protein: CASSLGSGTGTDTQYF.

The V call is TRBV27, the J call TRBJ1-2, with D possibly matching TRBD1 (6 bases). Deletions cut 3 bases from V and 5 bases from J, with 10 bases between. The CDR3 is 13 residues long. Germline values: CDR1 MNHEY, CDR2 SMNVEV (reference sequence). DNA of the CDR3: TGTGCCAGCAGTTTTGGGGGGCAGTATGGCTACACCTTC. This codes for CASSFGGQYGYTF.

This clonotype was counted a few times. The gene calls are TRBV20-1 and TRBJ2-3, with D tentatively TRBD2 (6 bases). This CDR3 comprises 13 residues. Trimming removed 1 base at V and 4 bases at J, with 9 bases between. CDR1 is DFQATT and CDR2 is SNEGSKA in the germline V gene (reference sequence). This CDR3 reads CSARVGSADTQYF. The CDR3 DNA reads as TGCAGTGCTAGAGTCGGGAGTGCAGATACGCAGTATTTT.

CDR3: CSVEGPREGELFF. CDR3 nucleotides: TGCAGCGTTGAGGGACCTCGGGAGGGGGAGCTGTTTTTT. V and J are TRBV29-1 and TRBJ2-2; a weak D match, TRBD2 (6 bases). The germline V gene has CDR1 SQVTM and CDR2 ANQGSEA. CDR3 size: 13 residues. Trimming shortened V by 3 bases and J by 8 bases, and 13 bases separated the two germline ends.

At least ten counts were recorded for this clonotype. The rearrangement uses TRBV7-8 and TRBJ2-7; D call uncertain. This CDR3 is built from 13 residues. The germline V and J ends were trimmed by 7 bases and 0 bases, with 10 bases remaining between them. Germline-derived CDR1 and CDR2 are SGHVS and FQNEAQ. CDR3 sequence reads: CASKDTSSYEQYF. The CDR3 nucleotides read TGTGCCAGCAAAGACACGTCCTCCTACGAGCAGTACTTC.

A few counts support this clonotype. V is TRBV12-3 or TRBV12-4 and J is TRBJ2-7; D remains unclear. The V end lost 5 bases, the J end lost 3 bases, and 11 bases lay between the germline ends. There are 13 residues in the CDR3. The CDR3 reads CASSIGPGYEQYF. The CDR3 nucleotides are TGTGCCAGCAGTATCGGACCCGGCTACGAGCAGTACTTC.

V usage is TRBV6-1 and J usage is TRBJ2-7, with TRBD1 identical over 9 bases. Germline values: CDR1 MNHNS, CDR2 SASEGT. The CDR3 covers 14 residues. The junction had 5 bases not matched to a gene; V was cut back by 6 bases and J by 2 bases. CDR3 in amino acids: CASRVDRGAYEQYF. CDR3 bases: TGTGCCAGCAGAGTTGACAGGGGGGCCTACGAGCAGTACTTC.

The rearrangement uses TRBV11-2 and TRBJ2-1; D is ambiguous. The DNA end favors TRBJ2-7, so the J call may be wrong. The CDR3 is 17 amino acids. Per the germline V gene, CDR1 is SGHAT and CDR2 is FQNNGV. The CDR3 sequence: CASSSARRSKGYNEQYF. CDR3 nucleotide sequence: TGTGCCAGCAGCTCCGCTAGACGGTCCAAAGGGTACAATGAGCAGTACTTC.

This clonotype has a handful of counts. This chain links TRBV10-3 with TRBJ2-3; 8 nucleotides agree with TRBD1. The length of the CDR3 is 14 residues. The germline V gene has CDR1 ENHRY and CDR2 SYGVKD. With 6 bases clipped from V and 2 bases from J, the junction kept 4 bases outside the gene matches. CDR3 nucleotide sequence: TGTGCCATCAGGACAGGGGCTTCCACAGATACGCAGTATTTT. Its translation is CAIRTGASTDTQYF.

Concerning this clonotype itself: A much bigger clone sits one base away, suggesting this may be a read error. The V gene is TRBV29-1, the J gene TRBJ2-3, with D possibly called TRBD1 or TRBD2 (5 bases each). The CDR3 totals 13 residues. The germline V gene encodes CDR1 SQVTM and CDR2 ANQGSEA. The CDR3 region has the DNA TGCAGTTTGCTCTGGGGGTTGTCGGATACGCAGTATTTT. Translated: CSLLWGLSDTQYF.